Listed here are 23 T cell receptor beta chains from one sample, sequenced in a study of cytomegalovirus exposure and HLA in healthy donors. It was with 60 Vbeta and 13 Jbeta primers that the PCR ran. Data came from immunoSEQ multiplex PCR; TCRdb stores just in-frame clones and leaves some out. The profile covers roughly 90,000 clones, with over 65% appearing a single time and roughly 4.5% taken by the ten largest. What was sequenced was PBMCs. The receptors come from a woman in her thirties or forties in good health and CMV-seropositive.

The V gene is TRBV11-3, the J gene TRBJ2-2; 10 bases match TRBD1. The CDR3 spans 15 residues. The germline V gene encodes CDR1 SGHNT and CDR2 YENEEA. The V segment lost 4 bases and the J segment 8 bases; nucleotides outside the gene matches: 7. This CDR3 is CASSSAGTGAGELFF. CDR3 bases: TGTGCCAGCAGCTCAGCCGGGACAGGGGCTGGGGAGCTGTTTTTT.

The chain uses TRBV4-3 and TRBJ2-3, with D tentatively TRBD2 (7 bases). There are 16 residues in the CDR3. Trimming removed 0 bases from V and 1 base from J, with 11 bases in between. Per the germline V gene, CDR1 is LGHNA and CDR2 is YSLEER. The CDR3 DNA sequence: TGCGCCAGCAGCCAAGATAGGGGGGGCGGCACAGATACGCAGTATTTT. Translation gives CASSQDRGGGTDTQYF.

V gene TRBV11-3 combines with J gene TRBJ2-5; 8 bases match TRBD2. The better agreement between TRBJ2-7 and the DNA end casts doubt on the J call. The CDR3 runs to 15 residues. CDR1 is SGHNT, CDR2 YENEEA, per germline. The CDR3 coding sequence is TGTGCCAGCAGCGTATTAGCGGGATCCTCCTACGAGCAGTACTTC. Protein: CASSVLAGSSYEQYF.

This clone was seen a handful of times. The CDR3 coding sequence is TGTGCCAGCAGCCCAACAGCGGGAGGCACCTACGAGCAGTACTTC. Amino acids: CASSPTAGGTYEQYF. V and J are TRBV7-9 and TRBJ2-7, with 9 bases that match TRBD2. J was trimmed by 2 bases and V by 5 bases; bases with no gene match: 7. Germline CDR1 and CDR2: SEHNR and FQNEAQ (reference sequence). CDR3 length equals 15 residues.

The chain links TRBV2 to TRBJ2-1; TRBD2 agrees at 13 bases. Trimming removed 6 bases from V and 0 bases from J; junction bases left unmatched: 8. CDR1 is SNHLY, CDR2 FYNNEI, per germline. This CDR3 is 18 amino acids long. In DNA form, the CDR3 reads TGTGCCAGCAGGGGACTAGCGGGGATGTCGGGCTCCTACAATGAGCAGTTCTTC. It is translated as CASRGLAGMSGSYNEQFF.

The chain combines TRBV6-5 with TRBJ2-5; D is ambiguous. V dropped 5 bases and J dropped 5 bases, with 15 bases sitting between them. Germline values: CDR1 MNHEY, CDR2 SVGAGI. This CDR3 is 14 amino acids long. CDR3 protein: CASSPGTSPETQYF. The CDR3 nucleotides are TGTGCCAGCAGTCCAGGAACGAGCCCGGAGACCCAGTACTTC.

The genes are TRBV28 and TRBJ2-7; D is possibly TRBD1 (5 bases). CDR1 is MDHEN, CDR2 SYDVKM, per germline. This CDR3 is 17 amino acids long. Trimming took 4 bases from V and 2 from J, leaving 21 bases between them. This CDR3 reads CASSSPLGPRAAYEQYF. The DNA of the CDR3 is TGTGCCAGCAGTTCCCCCCTGGGTCCCAGGGCGGCCTACGAGCAGTACTTC.

The chain combines TRBV15 with TRBJ2-3; TRBD2 matches 9 bases. V dropped 0 bases and J dropped 4; count of bases not matched to a gene: 5. The CDR3 sequence is 16 residues long. Germline loops: CDR1 LNHNV, CDR2 YYDKDF (reference sequence). In DNA, the CDR3 is TGTGCCACCAGCAGAGAAATTGCGGGAGGGGCAGATACGCAGTATTTT. This gives the protein CATSREIAGGADTQYF.

The genes are TRBV7-3 and TRBJ2-2; 9 nucleotides align to TRBD2. Per the germline V gene, CDR1 is SGHTA and CDR2 is FQGTGA. This CDR3 has 14 residues. The trim removed 5 bases at V and 4 bases at J, leaving 2 bases unmatched. The CDR3 nucleotides read TGTGCCAGCAGCCAGACTAGCGGCACCGGGGAGCTGTTTTTT. Protein sequence: CASSQTSGTGELFF.

The V and J genes are TRBV11-1 and TRBJ2-5; a weak D match, TRBD2 (7 bases). There are 14 residues in the CDR3. Trimming shortened V by 3 bases and J by 4 bases, and 12 bases separated the two germline ends. Germline loops: CDR1 SGHAT, CDR2 FQDESV (reference sequence). In DNA form, the CDR3 reads TGTGCCAGCAGCTTCCTCGGGGGGCTAGAGACCCAGTACTTC. This encodes CASSFLGGLETQYF.

The chain couples TRBV11-2 to TRBJ2-4, with D possibly being TRBD1 (6 bases). The germline V gene has CDR1 SGHAT and CDR2 FQNNGV. V shed 6 bases and J shed 0 bases, with 12 bases lying between them. CDR3 length equals 15 residues. The DNA for the CDR3 is TGTGCCAGCAGAACCACAGGGATAGCCAAAAACATTCAGTACTTC. Protein sequence: CASRTTGIAKNIQYF.

The chain links TRBV4-3 to TRBJ2-3, with TRBD2 matching over 8 bases. In germline, CDR1 is LGHNA, CDR2 YSLEER. V trimming: 1 base; J trimming: 6 bases; junction bases outside the gene matches: 6. The CDR3 runs 15 residues. The CDR3 here is CASSQGAGDVDTQYF. The CDR3 DNA follows: TGCGCCAGCAGCCAAGGAGCGGGAGATGTCGATACGCAGTATTTT.

For the CDR3, the DNA is TGTGCCAGCAGCGAGACACGCCGGGGTAACACTGAAGCTTTCTTT. As protein: CASSETRRGNTEAFF. The V and J genes are TRBV7-3 and TRBJ1-1; D ambiguous. V gave up 5 bases and J gave up 2 bases, with 15 bases separating them. The V gene's germline CDR1 is SGHTA and CDR2 FQGTGA. There are 15 residues in the CDR3.

Notes on this clone: Other DNA sequences in this sample translate to the same CDR3. V and J are TRBV19 and TRBJ1-4; D gene unclear. Trimming left V 1 base short and J 0 bases short, with 9 bases between. In germline, CDR1 is LNHDA, CDR2 SQIVND (reference sequence). This CDR3 is 16 amino acids long. CDR3 sequence reads: CASSIGTGATNEKLFF. The CDR3 DNA sequence: TGTGCCAGTAGTATAGGCACTGGTGCAACTAATGAAAAACTGTTTTTT.

The chain combines TRBV10-1 with TRBJ1-5; the match to TRBD1 covers 8 bases. CDR1 and CDR2 from the germline V gene are WNHNN and SYGVQD (reference sequence). This CDR3 region has 15 residues. The V gene end was trimmed by 6 bases and the J gene end by 2 bases; junction bases not matched to a gene: 6. The CDR3, as DNA: TGCGCCAGCAGATTAATGGACAGGGGCAATCAGCCCCAGCATTTT. It yields the protein CASRLMDRGNQPQHF.

This clone showed up just a few times. The chain joins TRBV27 to TRBJ2-5; D is perhaps TRBD1 (7 bases). CDR1 and CDR2 from the germline V gene are MNHEY and SMNVEV (reference sequence). The V end was cut by 3 bases, the J end by 5 bases, with 19 bases between. The length of the CDR3 is 16 residues. CDR3 sequence: CASSFSSSGGMETQYF. CDR3 bases: TGTGCCAGCAGTTTCTCCTCGTCAGGGGGGATGGAGACCCAGTACTTC.

The CDR3 bases are TGTGCCAGCAGTTTCTCCAGGGGGAGAGATACGCAGTATTTT. Protein: CASSFSRGRDTQYF. The chain couples TRBV27 to TRBJ2-3, with 7 bases matching TRBD1. The CDR3 has 14 amino acids. CDR1 MNHEY and CDR2 SMNVEV come from the germline V gene (reference sequence). V gave up 3 bases and J gave up 5 bases; unmatched junction bases: 5.

The rearrangement links TRBV5-6 to TRBJ2-6, with D possibly being TRBD2 (5 bases). The CDR3 length is 19 residues. Germline V lookup: CDR1 SGHDT, CDR2 YYEEEE. V gave up 3 bases and J gave up 5 bases, with 24 bases separating them. This CDR3 reads CASSSVGGGVSLRANVLTF. Written as DNA, the CDR3 is TGTGCCAGCAGCTCCGTTGGTGGAGGAGTCTCTCTTAGGGCCAACGTCCTGACTTTC. The full variable domain, completed using reference TRBV5-6 and TRBJ2-6, is DAGVTQSPTHLIKTRGQQVTLRCSPKSGHDTVSWYQQALGQGPQFIFQYYEEEERQRGNFPDRFSGHQFPNYSSELNVNALLLGDSALYLCASSSVGGGVSLRANVLTFGAGSRLTVL.

V usage is TRBV5-1 and J usage is TRBJ2-2; D not certain. The CDR3 covers 15 residues. V lost 4 bases and J lost 1, with 11 bases in between. Germline lookup yields CDR1 SGHRS and CDR2 YFSETQ. The CDR3: CASSPARVNTGELFF. CDR3 sequence (DNA): TGCGCCAGCAGCCCGGCCCGGGTGAACACCGGGGAGCTGTTTTTT.

This clone turned up a few times. V is TRBV2 and J is TRBJ1-4, with a tentative D call TRBD1 (5 bases). Germline-derived CDR1 and CDR2 are SNHLY and FYNNEI. The length of the CDR3 is 14 residues. V lost 6 bases and J lost 5, with 13 bases in between. CDR3 residues: CASRGTNGNEKLFF. CDR3 bases: TGTGCCAGCAGAGGGACTAATGGAAATGAAAAACTGTTTTTT.

The rearrangement links TRBV28 to TRBJ1-2; D ambiguous. Germline lookup yields CDR1 MDHEN and CDR2 SYDVKM. With 6 bases removed from V and 1 base from J, the gap between germline ends came to 15 bases. The CDR3 has 15 residues. The CDR3 region is CASRSIGSGNYGYTF. The CDR3 coding sequence is TGTGCCAGCAGATCCATCGGGTCCGGTAACTATGGCTACACCTTC.

This clone was recorded a few times. The CDR3 spells CASSIGAGARNEQFF. CDR3 nucleotides: TGTGCCAGTAGTATCGGGGCAGGGGCGCGCAATGAGCAGTTCTTC. V gene TRBV19 combines with J gene TRBJ2-1, with a tentative D call TRBD1 (6 bases). Germline CDR1 reads LNHDA; CDR2 reads SQIVND (reference sequence). This CDR3 has 15 residues. Trimming removed 3 bases at V and 6 bases at J, with 15 bases between.

The chain employs TRBV10-3 and TRBJ1-4, with 7 bases that match TRBD1. CDR1 and CDR2 from the germline V gene are ENHRY and SYGVKD. This CDR3 region has 15 residues. The ends lost 2 bases at V and 4 bases at J; junction bases unmatched: 4. Here the CDR3 reads CAISETRDSNEKLFF. Here the CDR3 DNA reads TGTGCCATCAGTGAGACCCGGGACAGTAATGAAAAACTGTTTTTT.